The T cell receptor (beta chain) described here comes from a study of cytomegalovirus exposure and HLA in healthy donors. Per the germline V gene, CDR1 is SEHNR and CDR2 is FQNEAQ (reference sequence). V shed 5 bases, J shed 5 bases, and the junction held 16 bases outside the gene matches. The CDR3 is made up of 17 amino acids. It was with 60 Vbeta and 13 Jbeta primers that the PCR ran. The protocol was immunoSEQ multiplex PCR, while the TCRdb copy is restricted to in-frame clones and leaves out a portion. Of 200,000 or so clones in the sample, about 81% are singletons; the top ten hold around 2%. This clone occurred a few times. Its specificity is unknown. The study's findings and limits: Only CMV serostatus was available as immune exposure information. It was reported that the classifier diagnosed cytomegalovirus status with high specificity and sensitivity in both the original and validation cohorts.

The source is a woman in her late teens or twenties in good health and CMV-seropositive. The genes are TRBV7-9 and TRBJ1-1; 8 nucleotides line up with TRBD1. The material sequenced was PBMCs. The CDR3 reads CASSPPKRQGKITEAFF. The CDR3 DNA sequence: TGTGCCAGCAGCCCCCCTAAGAGACAGGGGAAGATAACTGAAGCTTTCTTT.